A selection of T cell receptor beta chains follows, all from one sample in a study of blood T cells in healthy people across ages. TCRdb re-analysed the 5' RACE reads in MiXCR, keeping a single row per CDR3 protein. The sample shows 800,000 to 950,000 distinct CDR3 sequences, 25% to 35% of them seen only once. A further study also used this sample, focusing on T cells of mothers and their children.

Sequenced input: blood. These receptors were obtained from a woman aged 40 to 50 in good health. The CDR3 runs from the conserved cysteine through the conserved F or W. A D gene is named only where the DNA matches it firmly. Only some rows state a clone size, as once, few, many or a class for expanded clones.

TRBJ1-2	NA	NA	TRBV5-1	TGCGCCAGCAGCACCGGGAGCACTAACTATGGCTACACCTTC	CASSTGSTNYGYTF
TRBJ2-7	many	TRBD2	TRBV29-1	TGCAGCGTTGAGGCGCGGGGGGGCTACGAGCAGTACTTC	CSVEARGGYEQYF
TRBJ2-1	NA	NA	TRBV29-1	TGCAGCGTGCCCGGGACTTTCTCCTACAATGAGCAGTTCTTC	CSVPGTFSYNEQFF
TRBJ1-1	NA	NA	TRBV20-1	TGCAGTGCTAGAGGTGGGGGGAAGGGGGACACTGAAGCTTTCTTT	CSARGGGKGDTEAFF
TRBJ2-7	many	TRBD1	TRBV15	TGTGCCACCAGCAGAGGGGATGCAGGGGGCTACGAGCAGTACTTC	CATSRGDAGGYEQYF
TRBJ2-1	few	NA	TRBV7-9	TGTGCCAGCATTACTCGAGGCGAGATGGACAATGAGCAGTTCTTC	CASITRGEMDNEQFF
TRBJ2-1	many	TRBD2	TRBV20-1	TGCAGTGCTAGAACCTTTGCCCTAGCGGGTAAGGGTAATGAGCAGTTCTTC	CSARTFALAGKGNEQFF
TRBJ2-1	NA	NA	TRBV20-1	TGCAGTGCTAGAGATGCAAGTCGGGAGCAGTTCTTC	CSARDASREQFF
TRBJ2-7	NA	NA	TRBV7-8	TGTGCCAGCAGCCTTGGGGGGAACCCCCGCGAGCAGTACTTC	CASSLGGNPREQYF
TRBJ2-7	NA	NA	TRBV27	TGTGCCAGCAGTTTAACCAGGTCAGGGGGGGTTGTTCCCTACGAGCAGTACTTC	CASSLTRSGGVVPYEQYF
TRBJ1-5	few	TRBD1	TRBV28	TGTGCCAGCAAGACAGGGCTTGCGCAGCCCCAGCATTTT	CASKTGLAQPQHF
TRBJ2-3	many	TRBD2	TRBV7-8	TGTGCCAGCAGCTTAGGGACTAGCAGAGCGGATACGCAGTATTTT	CASSLGTSRADTQYF
TRBJ2-4	many	NA	TRBV19	TGTGCCAGTAGTACATTAGCGGTCGGGGAAAACATTCAGTACTTC	CASSTLAVGENIQYF
TRBJ1-4	NA	NA	TRBV30	TGTGCCTGGGGAGGGTCAACTAATGAAAAACTGTTTTTT	CAWGGSTNEKLFF
TRBJ1-2	few	TRBD1	TRBV20-1	TGCAGTGCCACTCCCTCACACAGGGGAGAAAACTATGGCTACACCTTC	CSATPSHRGENYGYTF
TRBJ2-1	many	NA	TRBV7-2	TGTGCCAGCAGCTCCTCCGGGACTCCTAGCTCCTACAATGAGCAGTTCTTC	CASSSSGTPSSYNEQFF
TRBJ1-1	many	TRBD1	TRBV25-1	TGTGCCAGCAGTCCTAAACAGGGGATGAACACTGAAGCTTTCTTT	CASSPKQGMNTEAFF
TRBJ1-2	NA	NA	TRBV5-6	TGTGCCAGCAGCCCCGACGGGGGAATCGCTAACTATGGCTACACCTTC	CASSPDGGIANYGYTF
TRBJ2-5	many	NA	TRBV15	TGTGCCACCAGCAGAGAGAGGGAGACCCAGTACTTC	CATSRERETQYF
TRBJ1-4	NA	TRBD1	TRBV6-6	TGTGCCAGCAGCGGACAGGGTAGAACTAATGAAAAACTGTTTTTT	CASSGQGRTNEKLFF
TRBJ1-1	NA	NA	TRBV9	TGTGCCAGCAGCTTCGTCGCCGAAGGTGAAGCTTTCTTT	CASSFVAEGEAFF
TRBJ2-3	few	TRBD2	TRBV4-1	TGCGCCAGCAGCCAAGAAGCGGGGGGGGCCCCAGATACGCAGTATTTT	CASSQEAGGAPDTQYF
TRBJ2-7	few	NA	TRBV20-1	TGCTGTGCTCTCCGGGTCCTATACCGGGACGAGCAGTACTTC	CCALRVLYRDEQYF
TRBJ2-3	few	NA	TRBV7-9	TGTGCCAGCAGCGAACTGGGCCGCTTAGCCGCAGATACGCAGTATTTT	CASSELGRLAADTQYF
TRBJ1-6	many	NA	TRBV6-5	TGTGCCAGCACCCTGACAGTAGATAATTCACCCCTCCACTTT	CASTLTVDNSPLHF
TRBJ1-1	NA	NA	TRBV27	TGTGCCAGCAGTACGAAGGCGGGCTGGAATGAAGCTTTCTTT	CASSTKAGWNEAFF
TRBJ2-3	NA	NA	TRBV2	TGTGCCAGCGGCGGACAGTCCGGTGGCACAGATACGCAGTATTTT	CASGGQSGGTDTQYF
TRBJ1-1	many	TRBD1	TRBV10-3	TGTGCCATCAGCAGCACAGGGGAGGCCACTGAAGCTTTCTTT	CAISSTGEATEAFF
TRBJ2-5	many	NA	TRBV7-2	TGTGCCAGCAGCTTATGGGTACAAGAGACCCAGTACTTC	CASSLWVQETQYF
TRBJ2-2	NA	NA	TRBV7-6	TGTGCCAGCAGCAGCTACATAACCGGGGAGCTGTTTTTT	CASSSYITGELFF
TRBJ2-3	few	NA	TRBV6-1	TGTGCCGGCAGTGCAGGGAGCACAGATACGCAGTATTTT	CAGSAGSTDTQYF
TRBJ2-3	few	NA	TRBV6-6	TGTGCCAGCACCCTAACGATCAGCACAGATACGCAGTATTTT	CASTLTISTDTQYF
TRBJ2-3	NA	TRBD1	TRBV5-1	TGCGCCAGCAGCTTACAGGGGACCGGCCCAGATACGCAGTATTTT	CASSLQGTGPDTQYF
TRBJ2-5	NA	TRBD2	TRBV7-3	TGTGCCAGCAGTTTTAGCGGGACGGTCCTGGAGACCCAGTACTTC	CASSFSGTVLETQYF
TRBJ1-3	many	NA	TRBV3-1	TGTGCCAGCAGCCCCCGACACTCTGGAAACACCATATATTTT	CASSPRHSGNTIYF
TRBJ2-3	few	TRBD1	TRBV7-2	TGTGCCAGCAGCTCTTACGGGACAGGGTCGGGCGATACGCAGTATTTT	CASSSYGTGSGDTQYF
TRBJ1-5	NA	NA	TRBV20-1	TGCAGTGCTAGAGATGGCAGAACCTCTAGCAATCAGCCCCAGCATTTT	CSARDGRTSSNQPQHF
TRBJ2-5	NA	TRBD2	TRBV9	TGTGCCAGCAGTGAAACCGTGGGCGGGGGGGCCGGAGAGACCCAGTACTTC	CASSETVGGGAGETQYF
TRBJ2-1	many	TRBD1	TRBV7-7	TGTGCTAGCAGCTTAGGCCAGGGGGATGAGCAGTTCTTC	CASSLGQGDEQFF
TRBJ2-1	many	NA	TRBV29-1	TGCAGCGTTGGGCCCCTTAGGACAAGCTCCTACAATGAGCAGTTCTTC	CSVGPLRTSSYNEQFF
TRBJ2-1	many	TRBD1	TRBV12-3/TRBV12-4	TGTGCCAGCAGTCGGGACAGGGCATCCTACAATGAGCAGTTCTTC	CASSRDRASYNEQFF
TRBJ2-7	NA	NA	TRBV11-2	TGTGCCAGCAGCTTAGATGGCACAGCGACCTGGGGGGAGCAGTACTTC	CASSLDGTATWGEQYF
TRBJ2-1	few	TRBD2	TRBV5-1	TGCGCCAGCAGCTTGAATCGGGGGGGCAAGTATGAGCAGTTCTTC	CASSLNRGGKYEQFF